The entry below gives a single TCR beta chain sequence along with its context. This clonotype was seen once. The target of this receptor is not known. It may be a read error: a sequence one base away is much more abundant. This entry comes from a study of molecular identifiers for immune sequencing clone quantification (dated by TCRdb to between 2018 and 2020). General notes on the study: In a replicate experiment, RNA from roughly 20,000 or 100,000 naive CD8 T cells was split into five aliquots, four of which were sequenced. This methods study used CD8 T cells to benchmark TCR RNA copy counting and molecular-identifier clustering-based TCR repertoire sequencing (MIDCIRS). On the study overall, not on this receptor specifically: Identical TCR molecules sharing a barcode could cause highly expanded clone sizes to be underestimated. Modeling gave roughly 3 recovered TCR RNA copies per cell versus approximately 9 by digital PCR, implying approximately 30% capture efficiency. When barcode sub-clustering was not used, chimeric consensus sequences inflated TCR diversity, with chimeras reaching as high as 47%. Naive libraries contained spiked-in Jurkat TCR RNA (around eleven copies' worth), which is not part of the donor repertoire. In CMV-specific effector cells, over 99% of molecules were held by clones above 20 RNA copies, whereas under 1% of molecules were held by such clones in naive cells. Even against a background of some 920,000 naive CD8 T cells, spiked-in Jurkat TCR RNA amounting to a single cell's worth was reported to be detectable.

Naive CD8 T cell libraries were made from roughly 21,000 to 960,000 sorted cells using 10%, 30% or 50% of purified RNA. Naive CD8 T cells were FACS-sorted as CD8+CD4-CCR7+CD45RA+ on a BD FACSAria II into RLT Plus buffer. To test detection sensitivity, Jurkat RNA equal to under 13 TCR copies was added to samples of about 19,000-1,100,000 naive CD8 T cells. CD8 T cells were enriched using RosetteSep CD8+ T Cell Enrichment Cocktail and Ficoll-Paque, and the enriched cells then underwent ACK red cell lysis. There are 15 amino acids in the CDR3, from cysteine to phenylalanine inclusive. Only the CDR3 portion is preserved as DNA: 45 bases, with reading frame beginning at the first base. V gives up 3 bases and J gives up 5 bases, and the segment between their germline ends measures 13 bases. The germline V gene (reference sequence) specifies SEHNR as CDR1 and FQNEAQ as CDR2. The library was generated by PCR. Reads for this sample came from a NextSeq 500. Bulk TCR libraries were generated as previously described, with the TCR primers listed in Table S5 used. Purification of total RNA was performed with the Qiagen AllPrep DNA/RNA kit. Before analysis, reads from multiple sequencing runs of one library were combined. Processing in the source paper ran as follows. Only reads with exact TCR constant sequence were kept, trimmed to 150 nt, and grouped by their 12-nt molecular barcodes. Within each barcode group, reads were sub-clustered at a 15% Levenshtein threshold, and quality-weighted consensus sequences were built per RNA molecule. Non-functional sequences were excluded, and lower-count sequences lying one edit away from another sequence were also excluded. Based on a fit of two negative binomial distributions, barcode sub-clusters having less than 20% of the maximum read count were discarded. The public sequencing data were trimmed at Q25 with fastp and processed into clonotypes with MiXCR by TCRdb, which kept only in-frame beta chains. Entries that share a CDR3 protein sequence are merged under the most common genes and DNA. TCRdb, not the authors, supplied the V and J calls. Within this sample are more than 450,000 distinct CDR3 sequences, with around 23% of them counted one time only. Together, the top ten hold under 0.8% of the sample.

The sample was naive CD8+ T cells from blood, with Jurkat cell RNA spiked in. The meaning of the sample's cell subset or site label: FACS-sorted CD8+CD4-CCR7+CD45RA+ naive T cells. This TCR was sampled from a human donor in good health. Some libraries in this study had Jurkat cell RNA spiked in. The chain was built from TRBV7-9 and TRBJ2-2, with no confident D gene call. CDR3 sequence: CASSFLSYTTGELFF. At the DNA level, the sequence is TGTGCCAGCAGCTTCCTGTCGTACACGACCGGGGAGCTGTTTTTT.